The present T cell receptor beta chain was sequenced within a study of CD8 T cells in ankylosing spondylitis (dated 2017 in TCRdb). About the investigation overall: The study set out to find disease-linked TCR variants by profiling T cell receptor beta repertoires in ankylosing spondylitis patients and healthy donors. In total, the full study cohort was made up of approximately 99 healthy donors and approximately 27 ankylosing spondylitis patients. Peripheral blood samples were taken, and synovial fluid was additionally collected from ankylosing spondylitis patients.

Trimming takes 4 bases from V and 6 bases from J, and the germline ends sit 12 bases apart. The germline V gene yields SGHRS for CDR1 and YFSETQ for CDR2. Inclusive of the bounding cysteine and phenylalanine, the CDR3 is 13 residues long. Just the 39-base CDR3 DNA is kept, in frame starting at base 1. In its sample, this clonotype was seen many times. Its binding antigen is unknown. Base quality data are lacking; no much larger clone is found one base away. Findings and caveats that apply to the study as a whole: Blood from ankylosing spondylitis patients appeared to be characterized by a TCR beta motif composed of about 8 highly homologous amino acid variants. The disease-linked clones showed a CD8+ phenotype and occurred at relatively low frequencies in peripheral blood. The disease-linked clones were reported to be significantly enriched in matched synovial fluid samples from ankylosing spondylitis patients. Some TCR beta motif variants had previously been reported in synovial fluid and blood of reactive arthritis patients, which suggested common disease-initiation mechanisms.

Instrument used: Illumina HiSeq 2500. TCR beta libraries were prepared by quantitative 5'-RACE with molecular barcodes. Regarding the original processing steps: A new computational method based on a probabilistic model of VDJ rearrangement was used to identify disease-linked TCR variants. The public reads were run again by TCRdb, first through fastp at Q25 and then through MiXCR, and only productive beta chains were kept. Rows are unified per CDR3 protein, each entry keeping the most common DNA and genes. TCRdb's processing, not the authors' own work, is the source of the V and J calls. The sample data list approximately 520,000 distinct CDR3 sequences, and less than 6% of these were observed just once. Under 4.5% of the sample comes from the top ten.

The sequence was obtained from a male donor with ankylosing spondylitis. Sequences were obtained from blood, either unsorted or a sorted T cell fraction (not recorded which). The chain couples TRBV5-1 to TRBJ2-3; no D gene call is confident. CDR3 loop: CASSPPGPDTQYF. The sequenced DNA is TGCGCCAGCAGCCCACCGGGCCCTGATACGCAGTATTTT.